Shown below are 14 T cell receptor beta chains from a single sample sequenced in a study of T cells of healthy individuals. One entry per CDR3 protein, called by TCRdb with MiXCR from the 5' RACE reads. This table has 55,000 to 65,000 distinct CDR3 sequences, around 16% appearing once. Source of these receptors: a human donor in good health.

This rearrangement joins TRBV3-1 to TRBJ1-3, with TRBD1 matching 7 bases. CDR1 and CDR2 (germline): LGHDT, YNNKEL (reference sequence). With 2 bases clipped from V and 2 bases from J, the junction kept 24 bases outside the gene matches. This CDR3 is built from 22 residues. The CDR3 region is CASSQKDSGTAHTGSAGNTIYF. The CDR3 DNA is TGTGCCAGCAGCCAAAAGGACTCCGGGACAGCTCATACCGGCTCCGCTGGAAACACCATATATTTT.

This clonotype was picked up many times. This chain joins TRBV6-4 and TRBJ2-1; D remains unclear. The V end lost 3 bases, the J end lost 0 bases, and 9 bases lay between the germline ends. Germline assignment: CDR1 MRHNA and CDR2 SNTAGT. CDR3 length: 15 residues. The CDR3 here is CASSEAWSSYNEQFF. The DNA of the CDR3 is TGTGCCAGCAGTGAAGCCTGGAGCTCCTACAATGAGCAGTTCTTC.

This clonotype occurred many times. This chain connects TRBV10-3 to TRBJ2-7; no reliable D call. Germline lookup yields CDR1 ENHRY and CDR2 SYGVKD. With 7 bases removed from V and 9 bases from J, the gap between germline ends came to 7 bases. CDR3 length: 9 amino acids. CDR3 sequence reads: CAITGPQYF. For the CDR3, the DNA is TGTGCCATCACCGGTCCGCAGTACTTC.

A single count supports this clonotype. The genes are TRBV7-2 and TRBJ2-3; 10 nucleotides match TRBD2. The germline V gene encodes CDR1 SGHTA and CDR2 FQGNSA. V dropped 7 bases and J dropped 5; count of bases not matched to a gene: 9. CDR3 size: 15 residues. The CDR3 DNA sequence: TGTGCCAGCACCCCGAGCGGGGGGGCAAGAGATACGCAGTATTTT. Translated: CASTPSGGARDTQYF.

This clonotype was found a few times. The chain uses TRBV12-3 or TRBV12-4 and TRBJ2-7; D ambiguous. The CDR3 length is 13 residues. V was trimmed by 5 bases and J by 0 bases, leaving 8 bases between them. CDR3 nucleotide sequence: TGTGCCAGCAGTAGGGTCCTCTCCTACGAGCAGTACTTC. Amino acids: CASSRVLSYEQYF.

This clonotype was seen a handful of times. The chain uses TRBV28 and TRBJ1-4; no reliable D call. The CDR3 covers 12 residues. V gave up 6 bases and J gave up 12 bases, with 14 bases separating them. CDR1 and CDR2 (germline): MDHEN, SYDVKM. CDR3 in DNA: TGTGCCAGCAGAAGGGTACTCGGTGAACTGTTTTTT. Protein sequence: CASRRVLGELFF.

This clonotype has at least ten counts. This chain uses TRBV20-1 with TRBJ1-1; 10 positions agree with TRBD1. In germline, CDR1 is DFQATT, CDR2 SNEGSKA (reference sequence). There are 13 residues in the CDR3. CDR3 region: CSPGQGVNTEAFF. CDR3 sequence (DNA): TGCTCCCCCGGACAGGGGGTGAACACTGAAGCTTTCTTT.

This clonotype showed up many times. The chain carries TRBV29-1 and TRBJ2-1; no clear D. Germline values: CDR1 SQVTM, CDR2 ANQGSEA. V was cut by 7 bases and J by 5 bases, with 27 bases left in between. There are 17 residues in the CDR3. The CDR3 sequence is CSGKETLGYAKHNEQFF. DNA for the CDR3: TGCAGCGGTAAGGAAACCCTAGGTTACGCTAAGCACAATGAGCAGTTCTTC.

This clonotype was counted ten times or more. This sequence joins TRBV20-1 and TRBJ2-5, with a possible D match to TRBD1 (5 bases). The CDR3 covers 15 residues. From germline, CDR1 is DFQATT and CDR2 SNEGSKA (reference sequence). V lost 0 bases to trimming and J lost 3 bases, with 14 bases between them. The CDR3 DNA follows: TGCAGTGCTAGAGATGTAGCAGGGTCAGAAGAGACCCAGTACTTC. It encodes CSARDVAGSEETQYF.

Ten or more counts support this clonotype. The V gene is TRBV20-1, the J gene TRBJ1-6; a possible D gene is TRBD1 (6 bases). Trimming shortened V by 6 bases and J by 0 bases, and 12 bases separated the two germline ends. Germline V CDR1 and CDR2: DFQATT, SNEGSKA (reference sequence). The CDR3 covers 15 residues. The CDR3 DNA reads TGCAGTGCCATGCAGACAGGCTCCTATAATTCACCCCTCCACTTT. Its translation is CSAMQTGSYNSPLHF.

Regarding this clonotype: This sequence may be a read error, since a much larger clone differs from it by one base. The genes are TRBV6-4 and TRBJ2-6, with TRBD2 matching over 8 bases. The V gene's germline CDR1 is MRHNA and CDR2 SNTAGT. This CDR3 spans 16 amino acids. CDR3 sequence (DNA): TGTGTCAGCAGTGGCCGTAGCGGGATTGGGGCCAACGTCCTGACTTTC. It is translated as CVSSGRSGIGANVLTF.

The table lists this clonotype with a few counts. This chain joins TRBV29-1 and TRBJ2-7; D might be TRBD1 or TRBD2, each matching 5 bases. Trimming took 4 bases from V and 5 from J, leaving 9 bases between them. CDR1 is SQVTM, CDR2 ANQGSEA, per germline. CDR3 length: 11 residues. Written as DNA, the CDR3 is TGCAGCGTTGGAGGGACCGACGAGCAGTACTTC. Its translation is CSVGGTDEQYF.

The chain is built from TRBV6-6 and TRBJ2-3; D remains ambiguous. V lost 2 bases and J lost 8, with 5 bases in between. This CDR3 spans 11 amino acids. The germline gives CDR1 MNHNY, CDR2 SVGAGI (reference sequence). The CDR3 spells CASSYGVTQYF. CDR3 in DNA: TGTGCCAGCAGTTACGGTGTTACGCAGTATTTT.

In DNA form, the CDR3 reads TGTGCCAGCACGGGACTTCCGCCTGAAGCTTTCTTT. Residues: CASTGLPPEAFF. The J gene is TRBJ1-1, the V gene TRBV6-2 or TRBV6-3, with a possible D match to TRBD1 (5 bases). Trimming stripped 7 bases from V and 6 bases from J, with 12 bases between. There are 12 residues in the CDR3. The germline CDR1 and CDR2 sequences are MNHEY and SVGEGT.